The following is a TCR beta chain sequence with its context. With baseline, cycle 4 day 1, and cycle 7 day 1 as timepoints, blood was sampled. Germline CDR1 and CDR2: LNHNV and YYDKDF (reference sequence). This CDR3 contains 16 residues. V lost 6 bases and J lost 3, with 17 bases in between. The sample originates from a study of OX40 agonist ivuxolimab in advanced cancers. Background on the study: Each dose-escalation patient presented with hepatocellular carcinoma, melanoma, renal cell or head and neck cancer.

The assay was immunoSEQ multiplex PCR, and TCRdb's table has in-frame clones only and misses some. This table holds 81,000 or so clones, around 90% found once. Sequenced material: CD4+ or CD8+ T cells sorted from blood, taken in a trial of the OX40 agonist ivuxolimab. The origin of this receptor is an adult with an advanced solid tumor such as melanoma, head and neck, liver or kidney cancer. The V and J genes are TRBV15 and TRBJ2-2; D unclear. CDR3 loop: CATRISSRFDTGELFF. DNA of the CDR3: TGTGCCACCAGGATCTCCAGCAGGTTCGACACCGGGGAGCTGTTTTTT. The whole variable domain, filled in from reference TRBV15 and TRBJ2-2, reads DAMVIQNPRYQVTQFGKPVTLSCSQTLNHNVMYWYQQKSSQAPKLLFHYYDKDFNNEADTPDNFQSRRPNTSFCFLDIRSPGLGDTAMYLCATRISSRFDTGELFFGEGSRLTVL.